This entry lists 10 T cell receptor beta chains sequenced from one sample in a study of cytomegalovirus exposure and HLA in healthy donors. In the PCR, 60 Vbeta and 13 Jbeta primers were used. The table came from immunoSEQ multiplex PCR; TCRdb's copy has only in-frame clones and leaves some out. The top ten clones hold approximately 10% of a sample with approximately 150,000 clones, about 75% of them seen once. The specimen sequenced was PBMCs. These receptors originate from a man aged 18 to 30 in good health and CMV-seropositive.

This clone showed up just a few times. A read error is likely here: a far larger clone is one base away. V and J are TRBV28 and TRBJ1-2; 9 nucleotides line up with TRBD1. The CDR3 runs to 12 residues. CDR1 and CDR2 (germline): MDHEN, SYDVKM. V gave up 11 bases and J gave up 3 bases; unmatched junction bases: 4. CDR3 DNA sequence: TGTGCCTTCAGGACAGGGGACTATGGCTACACCTTC. This sequence encodes CAFRTGDYGYTF.

The rearrangement uses TRBV2 and TRBJ2-7, with 12 bases fitting TRBD2. The V segment lost 7 bases and the J segment 0 bases; nucleotides outside the gene matches: 7. Germline V gives CDR1 SNHLY, CDR2 FYNNEI. The CDR3 runs 16 residues. In DNA form, the CDR3 reads TGTGCCAGCATCCCTAGCGGGAGGGGGAGCTCCTACGAGCAGTACTTC. This sequence encodes CASIPSGRGSSYEQYF.

The rearrangement uses TRBV7-9 and TRBJ1-1; D perhaps matches TRBD1 (6 bases). The CDR3 totals 16 residues. Germline assignment: CDR1 SEHNR and CDR2 FQNEAQ (reference sequence). V shed 3 bases and J shed 6 bases, with 20 bases lying between them. CDR3 residues: CASSFTSDRNRPEAFF. The CDR3 DNA follows: TGTGCCAGCAGCTTTACCTCCGACAGGAACAGACCTGAAGCTTTCTTT.

The chain uses TRBV28 and TRBJ2-7; D perhaps matches TRBD2 (6 bases). The CDR3 is 18 residues long. The V gene lost 5 bases and the J gene lost 0 bases, with 23 bases spanning the gap. Germline lookup yields CDR1 MDHEN and CDR2 SYDVKM. CDR3 sequence (DNA): TGTGCCAGCAGTCTATTTGAACTCCGGGACGGGAGCTCCTACGAGCAGTACTTC. Protein: CASSLFELRDGSSYEQYF.

The V and J genes are TRBV19 and TRBJ1-1; the match to TRBD1 covers 9 bases. The CDR3 spans 14 residues. Germline V gives CDR1 LNHDA, CDR2 SQIVND (reference sequence). V lost 5 bases to trimming and J lost 5 bases; unmatched junction nucleotides: 6. This CDR3 is CASSPTGTGTEAFF. In nucleotides, the CDR3 is TGTGCCAGTAGTCCGACCGGGACAGGGACTGAAGCTTTCTTT.

This clone was picked up a small number of times. The rearrangement links TRBV23-1 to TRBJ2-7; D unresolved. TRBV23-1 is given ORF status, its function remaining uncertain. This CDR3 contains 14 residues. The V end was cut by 9 bases, the J end by 1 base, with 16 bases between. CDR3 in amino acids: CARFYSPTSYEQYF. The CDR3 region has the DNA TGCGCCAGATTTTACAGCCCAACATCCTACGAGCAGTACTTC.

The rearrangement joins TRBV11-2 to TRBJ2-3; TRBD2 is a possible D gene (6 bases). Per the germline V gene, CDR1 is SGHAT and CDR2 is FQNNGV. Trimming removed 4 bases from V and 4 bases from J, with 15 bases in between. CDR3 length equals 15 residues. The CDR3 loop is CASSWVRGGADTQYF. CDR3 DNA sequence: TGTGCCAGCAGCTGGGTGCGGGGTGGCGCAGATACGCAGTATTTT.

This clone was recorded a few times. The rearrangement links TRBV18 to TRBJ2-1, with TRBD1 matching 10 bases. Germline CDR1 and CDR2: KGHSH and LQKENI. V shed 3 bases and J 5 bases; nucleotides not matched to a gene: 4. This CDR3 is 15 amino acids long. CDR3 in amino acids: CASSPGTGVNNEQFF. Written as DNA, the CDR3 is TGTGCCAGCTCACCCGGGACAGGGGTCAACAATGAGCAGTTCTTC.

This chain joins TRBV28 and TRBJ2-1, with D tentatively TRBD2 (6 bases). Trimming removed 9 bases at V and 9 bases at J, with 18 bases between. The CDR3 runs 13 residues. Germline lookup yields CDR1 MDHEN and CDR2 SYDVKM. The CDR3 coding sequence is TGTGCCAGTTCCGGCGGGGACTCCCTTGAGCAGTTCTTC. Translating it yields CASSGGDSLEQFF. The whole variable domain, filled in from reference TRBV28 and TRBJ2-1, reads DVKVTQSSRYLVKRTGEKVFLECVQDMDHENMFWYRQDPGLGLRLIYFSYDVKMKEKGDIPEGYSVSREKKERFSLILESASTNQTSMYLCASSGGDSLEQFFGPGTRLTVL.

This clone turned up a few times. This chain links TRBV6-6 with TRBJ1-3; D is possibly TRBD1 (6 bases). V was trimmed by 3 bases and J by 1 base, leaving 7 bases between them. CDR3 length: 14 amino acids. The germline V gene encodes CDR1 MNHNY and CDR2 SVGAGI (reference sequence). The CDR3 region has the DNA TGTGCCAGCAGTTATCAGGGGTCTGGAAACACCATATATTTT. Translated, it gives CASSYQGSGNTIYF.